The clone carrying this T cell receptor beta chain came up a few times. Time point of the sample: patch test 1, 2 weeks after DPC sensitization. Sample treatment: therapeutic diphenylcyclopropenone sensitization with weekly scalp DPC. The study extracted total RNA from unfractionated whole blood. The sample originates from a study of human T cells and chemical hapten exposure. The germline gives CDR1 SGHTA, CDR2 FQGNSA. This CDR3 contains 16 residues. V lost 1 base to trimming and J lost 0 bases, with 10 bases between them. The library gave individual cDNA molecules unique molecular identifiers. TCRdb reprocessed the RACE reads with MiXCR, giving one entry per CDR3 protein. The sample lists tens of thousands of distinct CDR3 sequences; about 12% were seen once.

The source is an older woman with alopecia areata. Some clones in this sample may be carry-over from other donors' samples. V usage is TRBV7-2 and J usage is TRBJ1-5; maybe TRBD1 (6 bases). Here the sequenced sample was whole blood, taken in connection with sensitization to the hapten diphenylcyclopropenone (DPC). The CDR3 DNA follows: TGTGCCAGCAGCTTAGTTTGGGACAATAGCAATCAGCCCCAGCATTTT. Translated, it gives CASSLVWDNSNQPQHF.